Below, one TCR beta chain is given with its context. The data stem from a study of blood T cell repertoires in COVID-19. Turning to the study itself: T cells, B-cell-depleted T cells, or PBMCs supplied cDNA or gDNA.

Libraries were prepared by immunoSEQ multiplex PCR; TCRdb keeps only in-frame clonotypes and omits some of them. The sample includes 100,000 or so clones, roughly four fifths seen only once; the top ten take 15% to 17%. What was sequenced was peripheral blood. This receptor was taken from a woman over 75 with acute or convalescent COVID-19.

The CDR3 spells CASFWPGQGNTEAFF. Here the CDR3 DNA reads TGTGCCAGCTTTTGGCCGGGACAGGGTAATACTGAAGCTTTCTTT. The chain recombines TRBV6-5 with TRBJ1-1; 9 nucleotides line up with TRBD1. The CDR3 loop spans 15 amino acids. Germline V gene data show CDR1 as MNHEY and CDR2 as SVGAGI. V was pared by 8 bases and J by 5 bases, with 12 bases of the junction left unmatched.